The rows below give T cell receptor beta chains drawn from one sample of a study of T-cell memory formation after mild COVID-19. TCRdb re-called the 5' RACE reads with MiXCR, one entry per CDR3 protein. The data show approximately 250,000 distinct CDR3 sequences, 16% seen once. The sequenced material came from PBMCs or a T cell subset sorted from them (not recorded which). Every receptor here comes from a man aged 18 to 29 who had mild COVID-19 (a few samples of this study predate the infection). Cell type and time point are not known. The conserved cysteine and the conserved F or W are not part of the CDR3 here.

>TRBV7-9|12|TRBJ1-3
ASSAQGYGNTIY
>TRBV12-3/TRBV12-4|13|TRBJ1-5
ASSLNWGGDQPQH
>TRBV4-3|12|TRBJ2-7
ASSQMTFAYEQY
>TRBV19|12|TRBJ2-1
ASSILWSYNEQF
>TRBV14|11|TRBJ1-1
ASSLGAGTEAF
>TRBV5-6|11|TRBJ2-7
ASRRLGNYEQY
>TRBV6-5|12|TRBJ1-2
ASRLQVESHGYT
>TRBV7-2|15|TRBJ1-2
ASSSTAQGGATYGYT
>TRBV7-6|11|TRBJ2-3
ASSEELQDTQY
>TRBV20-1|14|TRBJ2-1
SARVEQGAAYNEQF
>TRBV12-3/TRBV12-4|13|TRBJ1-5
ASSLVGDRRQPQH
>TRBV10-3|12|TRBJ2-2
AISAAVSTGELF
>TRBV7-9|13|TRBJ1-1
ASILGRLENTEAF
>TRBV18|14|TRBJ2-2
ASSPPTSGGPGELF
>TRBV2|13|TRBJ2-1
ASTWTSGGRNEQF
>TRBV20-1|12|TRBJ2-1
SSKLAGGFNEQF
>TRBV6-2/TRBV6-3|11|TRBJ2-3
ASSQRSTDTQY
>TRBV4-3|14|TRBJ2-1
ASSQDRGLENNEQF
>TRBV7-6|13|TRBJ2-2
ASSEGTGASGELF
>TRBV5-1|13|TRBJ1-2
ASSLDGTALYGYT
>TRBV25-1|12|TRBJ2-5
ASSELGNQETQY
>TRBV3-1|14|TRBJ2-5
ASSHRTRAGLKTQY